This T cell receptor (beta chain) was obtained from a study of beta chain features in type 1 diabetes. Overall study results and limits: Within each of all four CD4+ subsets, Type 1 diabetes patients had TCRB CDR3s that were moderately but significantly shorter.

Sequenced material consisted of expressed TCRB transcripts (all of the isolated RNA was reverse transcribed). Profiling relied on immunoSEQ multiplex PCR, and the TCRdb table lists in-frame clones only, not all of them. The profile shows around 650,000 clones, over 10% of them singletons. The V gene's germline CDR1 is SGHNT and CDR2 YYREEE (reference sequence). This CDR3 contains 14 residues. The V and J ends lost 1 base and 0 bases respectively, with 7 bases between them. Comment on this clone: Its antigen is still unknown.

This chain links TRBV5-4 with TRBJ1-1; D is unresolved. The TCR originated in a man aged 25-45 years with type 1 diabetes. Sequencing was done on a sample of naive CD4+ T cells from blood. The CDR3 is CASSLFRVNTEAFF. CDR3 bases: TGTGCCAGCAGCTTGTTTCGGGTGAACACTGAAGCTTTCTTT.